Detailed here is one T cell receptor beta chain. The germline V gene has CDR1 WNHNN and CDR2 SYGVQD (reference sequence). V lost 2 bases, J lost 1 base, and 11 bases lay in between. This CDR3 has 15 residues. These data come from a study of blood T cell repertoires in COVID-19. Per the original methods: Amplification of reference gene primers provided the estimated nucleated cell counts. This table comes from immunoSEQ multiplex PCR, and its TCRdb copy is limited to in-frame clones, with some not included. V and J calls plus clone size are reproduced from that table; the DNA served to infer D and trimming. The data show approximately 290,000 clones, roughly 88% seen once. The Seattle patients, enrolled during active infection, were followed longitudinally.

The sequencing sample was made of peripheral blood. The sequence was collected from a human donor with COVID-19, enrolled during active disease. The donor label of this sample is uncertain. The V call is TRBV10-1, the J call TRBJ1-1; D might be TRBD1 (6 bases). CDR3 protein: CASSENRATNTEAFF. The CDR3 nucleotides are TGCGCCAGCAGTGAGAACAGGGCGACGAACACTGAAGCTTTCTTT.